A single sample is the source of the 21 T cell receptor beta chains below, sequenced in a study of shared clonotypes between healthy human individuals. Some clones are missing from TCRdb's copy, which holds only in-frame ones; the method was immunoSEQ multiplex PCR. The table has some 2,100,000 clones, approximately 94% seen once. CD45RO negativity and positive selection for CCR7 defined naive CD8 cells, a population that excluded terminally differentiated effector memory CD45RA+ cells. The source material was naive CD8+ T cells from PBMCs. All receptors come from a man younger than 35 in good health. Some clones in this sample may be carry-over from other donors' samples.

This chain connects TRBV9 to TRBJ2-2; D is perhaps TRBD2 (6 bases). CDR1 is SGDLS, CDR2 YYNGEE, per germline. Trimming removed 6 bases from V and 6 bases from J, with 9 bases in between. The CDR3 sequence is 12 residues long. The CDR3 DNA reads TGTGCCAGCACCCCGGGGGCCGGGGAGCTGTTTTTT. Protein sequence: CASTPGAGELFF.

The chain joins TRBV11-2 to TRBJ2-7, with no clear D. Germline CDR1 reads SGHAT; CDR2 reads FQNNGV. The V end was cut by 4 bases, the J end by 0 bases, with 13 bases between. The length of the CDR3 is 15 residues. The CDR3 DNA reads TGTGCCAGCAGCTCCCGTTTATCCATCTCCTACGAGCAGTACTTC. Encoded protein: CASSSRLSISYEQYF.

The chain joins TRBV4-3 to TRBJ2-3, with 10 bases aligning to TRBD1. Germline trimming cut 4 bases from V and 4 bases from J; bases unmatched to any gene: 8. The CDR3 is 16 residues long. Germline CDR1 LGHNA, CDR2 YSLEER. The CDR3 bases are TGCGCCAGCAGCCCTCTAACCGGGACAGGGGCAGATACGCAGTATTTT. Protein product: CASSPLTGTGADTQYF.

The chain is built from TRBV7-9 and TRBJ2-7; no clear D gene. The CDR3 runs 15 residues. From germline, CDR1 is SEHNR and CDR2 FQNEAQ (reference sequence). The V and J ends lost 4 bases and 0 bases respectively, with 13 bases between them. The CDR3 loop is CASSSNRENSYEQYF. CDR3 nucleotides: TGTGCCAGCAGCTCTAACCGAGAAAACTCCTACGAGCAGTACTTC.

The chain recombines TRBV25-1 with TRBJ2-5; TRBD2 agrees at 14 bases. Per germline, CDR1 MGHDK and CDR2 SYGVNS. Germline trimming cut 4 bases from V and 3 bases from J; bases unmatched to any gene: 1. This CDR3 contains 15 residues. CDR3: CASSVTSGREETQYF. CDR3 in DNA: TGTGCCAGCAGTGTGACTAGCGGGAGGGAAGAGACCCAGTACTTC. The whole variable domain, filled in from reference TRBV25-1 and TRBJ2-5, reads EADIYQTPRYLVIGTGKKITLECSQTMGHDKMYWYQQDPGMELHLIHYSYGVNSTEKGDLSSESTVSRIRTEHFPLTLESARPSHTSQYLCASSVTSGREETQYFGPGTRLLVL.

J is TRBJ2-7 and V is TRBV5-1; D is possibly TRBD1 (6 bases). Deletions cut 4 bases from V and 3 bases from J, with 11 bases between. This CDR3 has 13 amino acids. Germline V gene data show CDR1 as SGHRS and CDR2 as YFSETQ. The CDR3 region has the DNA TGCGCCAGCAGCCGGGACATTGACTACGAGCAGTACTTC. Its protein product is CASSRDIDYEQYF. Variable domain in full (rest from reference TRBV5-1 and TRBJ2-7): KAGVTQTPRYLIKTRGQQVTLSCSPISGHRSVSWYQQTPGQGLQFLFEYFSETQRNKGNFPGRFSGRQFSNSRSEMNVSTLELGDSALYLCASSRDIDYEQYFGPGTRLTVT.

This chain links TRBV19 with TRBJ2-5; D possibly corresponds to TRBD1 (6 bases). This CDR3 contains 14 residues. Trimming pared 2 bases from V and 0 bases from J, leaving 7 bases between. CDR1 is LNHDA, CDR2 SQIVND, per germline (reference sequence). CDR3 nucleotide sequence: TGTGCCAGTAGTATAAGGGGGTACCAAGAGACCCAGTACTTC. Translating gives CASSIRGYQETQYF.

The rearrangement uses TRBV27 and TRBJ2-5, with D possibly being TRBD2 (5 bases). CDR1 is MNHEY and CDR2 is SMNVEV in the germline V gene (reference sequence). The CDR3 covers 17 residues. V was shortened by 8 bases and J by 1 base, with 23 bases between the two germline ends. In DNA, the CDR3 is TGTGCCAGCTCCAAGTCTATGCGGCGGGCAGTCCAAGAGACCCAGTACTTC. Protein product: CASSKSMRRAVQETQYF.

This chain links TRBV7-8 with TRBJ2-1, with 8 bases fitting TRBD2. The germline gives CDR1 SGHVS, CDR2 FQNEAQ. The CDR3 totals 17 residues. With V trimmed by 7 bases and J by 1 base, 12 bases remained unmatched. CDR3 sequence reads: CASIPRTTSGSYNEQFF. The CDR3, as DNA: TGTGCCAGCATCCCCCGAACCACTAGCGGATCCTACAATGAGCAGTTCTTC.

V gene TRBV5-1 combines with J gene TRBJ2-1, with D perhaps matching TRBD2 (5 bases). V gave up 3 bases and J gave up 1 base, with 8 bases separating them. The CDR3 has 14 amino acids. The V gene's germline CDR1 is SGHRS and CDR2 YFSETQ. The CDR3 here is CASSSRESYNEQFF. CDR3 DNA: TGCGCCAGCAGCTCGAGGGAGTCCTACAATGAGCAGTTCTTC.

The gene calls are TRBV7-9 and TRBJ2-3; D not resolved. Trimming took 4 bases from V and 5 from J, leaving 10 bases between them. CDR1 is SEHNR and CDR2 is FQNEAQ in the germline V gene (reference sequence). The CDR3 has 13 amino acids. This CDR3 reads CASSWSYGDTQYF. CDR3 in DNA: TGTGCCAGCAGCTGGTCCTACGGAGATACGCAGTATTTT.

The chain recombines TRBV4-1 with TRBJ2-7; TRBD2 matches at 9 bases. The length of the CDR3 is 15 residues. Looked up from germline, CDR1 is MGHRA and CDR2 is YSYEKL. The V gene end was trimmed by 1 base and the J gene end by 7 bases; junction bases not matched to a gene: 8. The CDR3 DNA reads TGCGCCAGCAGCCAAGTCCCTAGCGGGGAGGGGGAGCAGTACTTC. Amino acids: CASSQVPSGEGEQYF.

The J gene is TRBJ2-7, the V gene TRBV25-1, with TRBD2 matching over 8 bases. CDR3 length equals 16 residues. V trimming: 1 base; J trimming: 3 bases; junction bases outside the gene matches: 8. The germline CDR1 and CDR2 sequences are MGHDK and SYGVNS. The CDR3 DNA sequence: TGTGCCAGCAGTGAATGGGGGATCGGGAGGGACTACGAGCAGTACTTC. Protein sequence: CASSEWGIGRDYEQYF.

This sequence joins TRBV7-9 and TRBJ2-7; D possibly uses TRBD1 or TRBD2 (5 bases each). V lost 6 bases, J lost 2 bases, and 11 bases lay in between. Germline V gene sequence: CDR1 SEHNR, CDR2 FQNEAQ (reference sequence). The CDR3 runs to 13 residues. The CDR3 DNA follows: TGTGCCAGCAGGGGGGACGGGACCTACGAGCAGTACTTC. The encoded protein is CASRGDGTYEQYF. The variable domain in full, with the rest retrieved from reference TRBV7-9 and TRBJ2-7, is DTGVSQNPRHKITKRGQNVTFRCDPISEHNRLYWYRQTLGQGPEFLTYFQNEAQLEKSRLLSDRFSAERPKGSFSTLEIQRTEQGDSAMYLCASRGDGTYEQYFGPGTRLTVT.

CDR3 amino acids: CASSVGDRLYGYTF. CDR3 DNA: TGTGCCAGCAGCGTAGGGGACAGACTCTATGGCTACACCTTC. This sequence joins TRBV9 and TRBJ1-2, with 7 bases matching TRBD1. After removal of 0 bases from V and 4 bases from J, the junction contained 3 bases not matched to a gene. The germline V gene encodes CDR1 SGDLS and CDR2 YYNGEE. CDR3 length: 14 amino acids.

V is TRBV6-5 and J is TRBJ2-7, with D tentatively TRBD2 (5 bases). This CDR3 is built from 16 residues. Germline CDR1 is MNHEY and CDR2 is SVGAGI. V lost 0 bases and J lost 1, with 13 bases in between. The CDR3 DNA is TGTGCCAGCAGTTACTCGAAAGGGCAGCGGTCCTACGAGCAGTACTTC. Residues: CASSYSKGQRSYEQYF.

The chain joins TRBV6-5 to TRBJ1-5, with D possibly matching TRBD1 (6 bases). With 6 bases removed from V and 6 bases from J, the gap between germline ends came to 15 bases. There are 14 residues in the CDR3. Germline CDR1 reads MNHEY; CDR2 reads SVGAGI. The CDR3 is CASRTGGSGQPQHF. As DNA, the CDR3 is TGTGCCAGCAGAACCGGGGGCTCGGGTCAGCCCCAGCATTTT.

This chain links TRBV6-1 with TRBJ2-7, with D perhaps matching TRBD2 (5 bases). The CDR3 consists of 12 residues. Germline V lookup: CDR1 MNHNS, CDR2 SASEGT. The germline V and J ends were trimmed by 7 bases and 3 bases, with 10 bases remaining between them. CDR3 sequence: CASTQAVYEQYF. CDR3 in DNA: TGTGCCAGCACCCAAGCGGTCTACGAGCAGTACTTC.

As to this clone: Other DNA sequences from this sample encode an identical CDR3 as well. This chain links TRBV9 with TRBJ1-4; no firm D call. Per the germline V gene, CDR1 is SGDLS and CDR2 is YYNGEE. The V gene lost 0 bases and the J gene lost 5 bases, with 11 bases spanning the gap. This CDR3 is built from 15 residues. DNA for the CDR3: TGTGCCAGCAGCGTAGGGGGTAGACCAAATGAAAAACTGTTTTTT. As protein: CASSVGGRPNEKLFF.

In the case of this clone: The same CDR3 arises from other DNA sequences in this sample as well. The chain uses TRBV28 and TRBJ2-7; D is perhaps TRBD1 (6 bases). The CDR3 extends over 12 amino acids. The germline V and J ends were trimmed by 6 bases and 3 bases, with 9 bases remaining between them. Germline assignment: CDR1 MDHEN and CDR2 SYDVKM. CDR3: CASSTDSYEQYF. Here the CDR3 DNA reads TGTGCCAGCAGCACGGACAGCTACGAGCAGTACTTC. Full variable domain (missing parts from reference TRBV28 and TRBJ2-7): DVKVTQSSRYLVKRTGEKVFLECVQDMDHENMFWYRQDPGLGLRLIYFSYDVKMKEKGDIPEGYSVSREKKERFSLILESASTNQTSMYLCASSTDSYEQYFGPGTRLTVT.

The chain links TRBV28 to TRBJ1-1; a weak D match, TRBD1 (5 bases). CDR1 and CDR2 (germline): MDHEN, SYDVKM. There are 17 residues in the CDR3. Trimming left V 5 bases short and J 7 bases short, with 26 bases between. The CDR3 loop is CASSAELAGTGPYEAFF. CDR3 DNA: TGTGCCAGCAGTGCCGAGCTCGCCGGTACAGGTCCATATGAAGCTTTCTTT.